This TCR beta chain was sequenced in a study of T cell responses to AZD1222 COVID-19 vaccine. Study findings and constraints: Repertoires were obtained solely post-peak T cell response. Just a handful of AZD1222 recipients were seropositive at baseline.

With regard to this clone: What it binds is not known.

The junction had 12 bases not matched to a gene; V was cut back by 1 base and J by 5 bases. Looked up from germline, CDR1 is LNHDA and CDR2 is SQIVND (reference sequence). There are 17 residues in the CDR3. Clones were read by immunoSEQ multiplex PCR, and TCRdb kept only the in-frame ones, dropping some. Altogether over 150,000 clones are present, around 85% being singletons, with the ten largest covering 5.5%. The chain has TRBV19 and TRBJ2-5, with 8 bases lining up with TRBD2. The sequence was obtained from an adult in good health. The sequencing used peripheral blood, collected on day 0 of MenACWY control vaccination. CDR3 sequence (DNA): TGTGCCAGTAGTATAGGTCGGGGTAGCGGGGTTTTGGAGACCCAGTACTTC. Protein: CASSIGRGSGVLETQYF.